This TCR beta chain was profiled in a study of T cells in Graves' hyperthyroidism and ophthalmopathy (dated 2019 in TCRdb). About the investigation overall: Peripheral blood samples were taken at the time of initial diagnosis, prior to any treatment. TCR V-J signatures able to tell the groups apart were searched for in a discovery cohort of 100 or so patients, of whom more than 40 had Graves' ophthalmopathy and 55 to 65 had stable Graves' hyperthyroidism. Whether ophthalmopathy could be predicted prospectively was tested in an independent validation cohort made up of some 20 hyperthyroidism patients plus 17 patients who later progressed to ophthalmopathy. The roughly 91 discovery patients were randomly divided into training and test sets at a 7:3 ratio. The study also compared thyroid tissue and blood T-cell repertoires from 5 to 7 Graves' hyperthyroidism patients. After sampling, hyperthyroidism patients received methimazole starting at 30 mg daily, and ophthalmopathy patients received high-dose intravenous methylprednisolone. TCR Vbeta CDR3 sequencing of approximately 140 peripheral blood samples (43 ophthalmopathy, under 80 hyperthyroidism and around 17 progressor patients) is reported in the paper. General conclusions and limits of the study: In cross-validation, a model built on a 13 V-J signature told ophthalmopathy apart from stable hyperthyroidism with under 90% sensitivity and approximately 81% specificity, and in testing the same model reached 80%/75%. Blood samples also contained most of the expanded thyroid clonotypes (frequency above 0.001), which suggests that blood repertoires may reflect thyroid immune responses. Sample size was not statistically predetermined, and blinding of investigators to group allocation was not performed. In validation, the model predicted progression to ophthalmopathy with 55% to 71% sensitivity and about 73% specificity, a median of about six months before onset.

The CDR3, cysteine through phenylalanine, is 12 amino acids long. Solely the CDR3 DNA is kept, with 36 bases framed from the first base. The germline V gene (reference sequence) sets CDR1 to LGHDT and CDR2 to YNNKEL. The trim is 2 bases for V and 10 bases for J, with a gap of 9 bases between the germline ends. This clonotype was seen ten or more times. This receptor's antigen is unknown. It has no much larger one-base neighbor in the sample; base qualities were not kept. Amplification of TCR beta CDR3 regions was carried out from RNA transcripts. For the first round of RT-PCR on the TCR CDR3, the HTBI primer set was used together with the Qiagen OneStep RT-PCR kit. Libraries were constructed in a second round of multiplex PCR, after which size selection and purification were carried out. Libraries were sequenced paired-end with 100 bp reads on an Illumina HiSeq2000. The authors' analysis ran thus. SOAPnuke was used to process the raw data, removing reads that contained adapters or uncalled bases, had a mean Phred below 15, or lacked an exact match to the constant primer or identifier. High-quality paired reads were merged using COPE v1.2.5, and each unique nucleotide sequence was defined as a clonotype. MiTCR v1.1 was used to align the clonotypes against IMGT TRBV, TRBD and TRBJ reference segments. Only V-J combinations with frequency above 0.0001, covering roughly 99% of repertoires, were analysed. The TCS score was defined as F50 (clonal expansion) divided by E x V (chaos), with BLOSUM62-based TCRdist calculated between CDR3 peptides within each V-J. Welch's t-statistics and random forest reduced around 510 V-J features to roughly 13, which were used in a naive Bayes classifier (R e1071). The public reads were reprocessed in TCRdb via fastp at Q25 and MiXCR, keeping in-frame beta chains. Identical CDR3 protein sequences are pooled into one entry, listed with their most common genes and DNA. In this record, the V and J calls reflect TCRdb's handling and not the investigators' own analysis. The sample table lists around 600,000 distinct CDR3 sequences, approximately 14% of them with a count of one. Roughly 6.6% of the sample is taken by the ten largest.

Graves' hyperthyroidism was defined as stable when no progression to ophthalmopathy occurred over 18 months of follow-up. The hyperthyroidism patients were between 18 and 65 years old and newly diagnosed, with a disease duration of less than 2 months. Any patient with an uncontrolled infection, another autoimmune disease, pregnancy or lactation was excluded. Diagnoses were established on the basis of clinical symptoms, serum thyroxine and TRAb, thyroid ultrasound, and orbital computed tomography. PBMCs were separated from around 9.1 ml of fresh peripheral blood using Ficoll-Paque density gradient centrifugation. Trizol reagent was used to extract total RNA, and RNA quality was then checked on an Agilent 2100 Bioanalyzer.

The sample was blood. The rearrangement combines TRBV3-1 with TRBJ2-1, with the D gene not clear enough to name. The sequence came from a woman aged 25 to 39 with Graves' hyperthyroidism. The DNA is TGTGCCAGCAGCCAAACGGTGGGGGAGCAGTTCTTC. This sequence encodes CASSQTVGEQFF.